The entry below gives a single T cell receptor beta chain sequence along with its context. Its antigen is currently unknown. These data come from a study of a mutant IDH1 vaccine in newly diagnosed glioma. Study background: The treated population exhibited a male proportion of about 62%, a female proportion of around 40%, and a mean age of roughly 41 years.

The CDR3 is 15 amino acids. Germline V gene sequence: CDR1 SGHRS, CDR2 YFSETQ. The germline V and J ends were trimmed by 1 base and 8 bases, with 18 bases remaining between them. The study, taken as a whole, reports: The authors found pseudoprogression apparently unrelated to changes in top peripheral T cell clonotypes. A vaccine-induced immune response developed in roughly 95% of the patients.

TCRdb's table, derived via immunoSEQ multiplex PCR, lists solely in-frame clones and lacks some. The sample consists of tens of thousands of clones, around 79% of them appearing once. The time point here: baseline, week 1 (first vaccination visit). As for treatment: pre-vaccination baseline after standard-of-care therapy. Here the sequenced sample was PBMCs, taken from a glioma patient treated with radiotherapy, temozolomide or both. The V call is TRBV5-1, the J call TRBJ1-1; a weak D match, TRBD1 (6 bases). The receptor was derived from a man younger than 45 with glioma. DNA of the CDR3: TGCGCCAGCAGCTTGTTGGGACAATCTCTACTAGAAGCTTTCTTT. It is translated as CASSLLGQSLLEAFF.